This T cell receptor (beta chain) was captured in a study of beta chain features in type 1 diabetes. About the study: Examination covered roughly 100,000,000 sorted cells spanning all samples.

Study outcomes and limitations: Any PCR bias toward short templates would affect both groups alike.

Reverse transcribing all isolated RNA meant expressed TCRB transcripts were sequenced. Regulatory, naive and central memory T cell samples averaged around 3.9 million reads. The protocol was immunoSEQ multiplex PCR, while the TCRdb copy is restricted to in-frame clones and leaves out a portion. The table records 500,000 to 700,000 clones, around 15% of them present only once. A sort by CD45RO/CCR7/CD25/CD127/CD95/CD27 yielded CD4+ naive, central memory, regulatory and stem cell-like memory cells. The CDR3 totals 15 residues. CDR1 is MNHEY, CDR2 SVGAGI, per germline. V gave up 0 bases and J gave up 4 bases, with 12 bases separating them. A note on this clone: No antigen is known for it.

This chain uses TRBV6-5 with TRBJ1-1; D gene uncertain. The sample consisted of naive CD4+ T cells from blood. The source of this sequence is a man younger than 35 in good health. CDR3 region: CASSYSGYRGTEAFF. Here the CDR3 DNA reads TGTGCCAGCAGTTACTCGGGGTATCGAGGCACTGAAGCTTTCTTT.